A selection of T cell receptor beta chains follows, all from one sample in a study of T cell responses to AZD1222 COVID-19 vaccine. The data were produced by immunoSEQ multiplex PCR, yet TCRdb's version contains in-frame clones alone and is incomplete. The sample shows under 300,000 clones, 80% to 95% of them seen only once. The sample in question was peripheral blood, obtained on day 0 of AZD1222 vaccination. Receptors were obtained from an adult in good health. Both conserved end residues are part of each CDR3. A D gene is named only where the DNA matches it firmly. Not every row has a clone size; where given, it reads once, few, many or a size class.

d_gene,j_gene,abundance,v_gene,CDR3nt,CDR3aa
.,TRBJ1-5,few,TRBV19,TGTGCCACCCGAGGGGAGGGGCGGAATCAGCCCCAGCATTTT,CATRGEGRNQPQHF
.,TRBJ2-5,.,TRBV9,TGTGCCAGCAGCGTAGGGGGAAAAGAGACCCAGTACTTC,CASSVGGKETQYF
.,TRBJ1-1,.,TRBV7-9,TGTGCCAGCAGCCTTCTGGGTTCCGTGAACACTGAAGCTTTCTTT,CASSLLGSVNTEAFF
.,TRBJ1-6,.,TRBV2,TGTGCCAGCAGTGAAAGGGGCAGAGAGGCTAATTCACCCCTCCACTTT,CASSERGREANSPLHF
.,TRBJ1-2,.,TRBV28,TGTGCCAGCAGTTTGGCAGCTTACCTTGGCTACACCTTC,CASSLAAYLGYTF
.,TRBJ2-5,.,TRBV2,TGTGCCAGCAGATCGGGACAAGAAGAGACCCAGTACTTC,CASRSGQEETQYF
.,TRBJ1-3,.,TRBV27,TGTGCCAGCAGGTCAGGTGCCTCTGGAAACACCATATATTTT,CASRSGASGNTIYF
TRBD2,TRBJ2-7,.,TRBV5-4,TGTGCCAGCAGCTTGAGAGGGCGGGAGTTCGAGCAGTACTTC,CASSLRGREFEQYF
TRBD2,TRBJ2-7,once,TRBV7-9,TGTGCCAGCAGCCCACAAAGAATAGCGGGAGGGCCGAACGAGCAGTACTTC,CASSPQRIAGGPNEQYF
.,TRBJ2-2,.,TRBV12-1,TGTGCCAGCAGCTTTGAGGCGGGAGGGCCGATCGGGGAGCTGTTTTTT,CASSFEAGGPIGELFF